The 29 T cell receptor beta chains below were found in one sample sequenced in a study of T cell clones after liver transplantation. Libraries were prepared by immunoSEQ multiplex PCR; TCRdb keeps only in-frame clonotypes and omits some of them. The repertoire holds 68,000 or so clones, with 90% to 95% as singletons. The sample consisted of CD4+ T cells from blood, taken less than 28 months after liver transplant. The origin of the receptors is a human patient who received a liver transplant. Some T cells may be the graft donor's.

V usage is TRBV7-2 and J usage is TRBJ1-5; 9 nucleotides line up with TRBD1. The CDR3 spans 14 residues. V shed 10 bases and J 2 bases; nucleotides not matched to a gene: 6. Germline-derived CDR1 and CDR2 are SGHTA and FQGNSA. As DNA, the CDR3 is TGTGCCACCAGAACAGGGGGCGGCAATCAGCCCCAGCATTTT. It is translated as CATRTGGGNQPQHF.

This chain links TRBV10-3 with TRBJ1-6; possibly TRBD1 for D (5 bases). The V end was cut by 3 bases, the J end by 5 bases, with 8 bases between. The CDR3 totals 14 residues. The germline CDR1 and CDR2 sequences are ENHRY and SYGVKD. For the CDR3, the DNA is TGTGCCATCAGTGAAGACAGTAATAATTCACCCCTCCACTTT. Translating it yields CAISEDSNNSPLHF.

This sequence joins TRBV4-2 and TRBJ2-5; 14 bases fit TRBD2. The germline V gene has CDR1 LGHNA and CDR2 YNFKEQ. The CDR3 is made up of 22 amino acids. V lost 0 bases to trimming and J lost 2 bases; unmatched junction nucleotides: 17. CDR3 in DNA: TGTGCCAGCAGCCAAGATGCAGCGGGGGGCCGTGGACTAGCGGGAGGTCAAGAGACCCAGTACTTC. It encodes CASSQDAAGGRGLAGGQETQYF.

The V and J genes are TRBV5-6 and TRBJ1-2; TRBD1 might be the D (6 bases). With 4 bases removed from V and 6 bases from J, the gap between germline ends came to 16 bases. Germline V gene lookup returns CDR1 SGHDT and CDR2 YYEEEE. The CDR3 totals 14 residues. The CDR3: CASSLGQGTDGYTF. DNA for the CDR3: TGTGCCAGCAGCCTGGGCCAGGGGACGGATGGCTACACCTTC. The whole variable domain, filled in from reference TRBV5-6 and TRBJ1-2, reads DAGVTQSPTHLIKTRGQQVTLRCSPKSGHDTVSWYQQALGQGPQFIFQYYEEEERQRGNFPDRFSGHQFPNYSSELNVNALLLGDSALYLCASSLGQGTDGYTFGSGTRLTVV.

The rearrangement uses TRBV11-2 and TRBJ2-1; 7 bases line up with TRBD2. Germline V CDR1 and CDR2: SGHAT, FQNNGV. CDR3 length equals 16 residues. V shed 1 base and J 6 bases; nucleotides not matched to a gene: 9. The CDR3 DNA follows: TGTGCCAGCAGCTTAGCCGGCCGGCTAGCGGCCAATGAGCAGTTCTTC. This sequence encodes CASSLAGRLAANEQFF.

This rearrangement joins TRBV28 to TRBJ1-5; possibly TRBD1 for D (5 bases). The CDR3 covers 17 residues. Trimming pared 6 bases from V and 5 bases from J, leaving 23 bases between. CDR1 is MDHEN, CDR2 SYDVKM, per germline. The CDR3 protein is CASSQTVDLTLHQPQHF. The CDR3 coding sequence is TGTGCCAGCAGCCAGACAGTGGACCTCACCCTTCATCAGCCCCAGCATTTT.

This clone was detected once. The chain recombines TRBV10-3 with TRBJ2-3; a weak D match, TRBD2 (6 bases). CDR1 is ENHRY, CDR2 SYGVKD, per germline. The V end was cut by 3 bases, the J end by 5 bases, with 18 bases between. The CDR3 loop spans 16 amino acids. The CDR3 protein is CAISEKSGSSGDTQYF. DNA of the CDR3: TGTGCCATCAGTGAAAAAAGTGGTAGTAGCGGAGATACGCAGTATTTT.

The gene calls are TRBV6-5 and TRBJ1-2; TRBD1 aligns across 8 bases. Germline CDR1 MNHEY, CDR2 SVGAGI. Trimming removed 2 bases from V and 5 bases from J; junction bases left unmatched: 10. CDR3 length: 16 residues. CDR3 in DNA: TGTGCCAGCAGTTACGGCAGGGGGCGCGTATGGTATGGCTACACCTTC. It translates to CASSYGRGRVWYGYTF.

The chain employs TRBV27 and TRBJ2-3; D may be TRBD2 (5 bases). The V end lost 5 bases, the J end lost 7 bases, and 25 bases lay between the germline ends. Germline CDR1 is MNHEY and CDR2 is SMNVEV (reference sequence). The CDR3 has 17 residues. The CDR3 sequence: CASSPQSFGPPTNTQYF. CDR3 nucleotides: TGTGCCAGCAGTCCTCAGTCATTCGGCCCTCCGACTAATACGCAGTATTTT.

The J gene is TRBJ2-3, the V gene TRBV9; TRBD2 might be the D (5 bases). From germline, CDR1 is SGDLS and CDR2 YYNGEE. The CDR3 totals 17 residues. Trimming took 3 bases from V and 2 from J, leaving 19 bases between them. The CDR3 DNA sequence: TGTGCCAGCAGCGCCCCCCTACGGGAAGGGAACACAGATACGCAGTATTTT. Encoded protein: CASSAPLREGNTDTQYF.

The V and J genes are TRBV5-1 and TRBJ2-2; D ambiguous. Germline assignment: CDR1 SGHRS and CDR2 YFSETQ. V gave up 8 bases and J gave up 0 bases, with 14 bases separating them. This CDR3 has 15 residues. The DNA of the CDR3 is TGCGCCAGTAGGTTTGTAGGATCGAACACCGGGGAGCTGTTTTTT. Its protein is CASRFVGSNTGELFF.

CDR3 protein: CASSLGRASGRNDGELFF. In DNA form, the CDR3 reads TGTGCCAGCAGCTTAGGGCGGGCTAGCGGGAGAAATGACGGGGAGCTGTTTTTT. This rearrangement joins TRBV11-2 to TRBJ2-2; TRBD2 aligns across 10 bases. V gave up 1 base and J gave up 7 bases; unmatched junction bases: 12. This CDR3 is built from 18 residues. The germline V gene has CDR1 SGHAT and CDR2 FQNNGV.

The chain combines TRBV10-3 with TRBJ2-5, with D perhaps TRBD1 (6 bases). V was trimmed by 10 bases and J by 0 bases, leaving 15 bases between them. Germline V gene sequence: CDR1 ENHRY, CDR2 SYGVKD. The CDR3 extends over 14 amino acids. In nucleotides, the CDR3 is TGTGCCACCAACGAAGGGACACACCAAGAGACCCAGTACTTC. Translating gives CATNEGTHQETQYF.

The chain has TRBV5-1 and TRBJ1-5; 9 nucleotides line up with TRBD1. Trimming removed 4 bases from V and 4 bases from J; junction bases left unmatched: 3. Germline loops: CDR1 SGHRS, CDR2 YFSETQ. There are 14 residues in the CDR3. CDR3 amino acids: CASSPDRGNQPQHF. The CDR3 nucleotides read TGCGCCAGCAGCCCGGACAGGGGTAATCAGCCCCAGCATTTT.

J is TRBJ2-7 and V is TRBV18, with TRBD2 as a possible D gene (7 bases). This CDR3 has 17 residues. The V end lost 3 bases, the J end lost 0 bases, and 18 bases lay between the germline ends. Germline V gives CDR1 KGHSH, CDR2 LQKENI. The chain's CDR3 is CASSPGGGGPGSYEQYF. CDR3 DNA sequence: TGTGCCAGCTCACCTGGGGGCGGGGGCCCCGGCTCCTACGAGCAGTACTTC. Using reference TRBV18 and TRBJ2-7 for the parts outside the CDR3, the full variable domain is NAGVMQNPRHLVRRRGQEARLRCSPMKGHSHVYWYRQLPEEGLKFMVYLQKENIIDESGMPKERFSAEFPKEGPSILRIQQVVRGDSAAYFCASSPGGGGPGSYEQYFGPGTRLTVT.

The rearrangement links TRBV27 to TRBJ2-5, with 12 nucleotides matching TRBD2. The J call is uncertain, as TRBJ2-7 better fits the DNA end. This CDR3 spans 17 amino acids. Germline V gene data show CDR1 as MNHEY and CDR2 as SMNVEV (reference sequence). This CDR3 reads CASSSPPASGRDSEQYF. The CDR3 DNA follows: TGTGCCAGCAGTTCGCCTCCGGCTAGCGGGAGGGATAGCGAGCAGTACTTC.

This chain uses TRBV19 with TRBJ2-1, with D maybe TRBD2 (5 bases). The germline V gene encodes CDR1 LNHDA and CDR2 SQIVND (reference sequence). The CDR3 is 14 residues long. V lost 5 bases and J 6 bases, leaving 14 bases between the germline ends. CDR3 protein: CASSFSVNSNEQFF. CDR3 coding DNA: TGTGCCAGTAGTTTTAGCGTTAACTCCAATGAGCAGTTCTTC.

The chain joins TRBV18 to TRBJ2-7, with 8 bases lining up with TRBD2. J gave up 3 bases and V 1 base, and 2 bases lay outside the gene matches. In germline, CDR1 is KGHSH, CDR2 LQKENI. The CDR3 is made up of 14 amino acids. The CDR3 DNA reads TGTGCCAGCTCACCACGGCTAGCGGGCTACGAGCAGTACTTC. Translated: CASSPRLAGYEQYF.

This clone was seen a few times. The CDR3 bases are TGTGCCAGCAGAGCCTCCCAGGGGGCGATCACTGAAGCTTTCTTT. Its protein is CASRASQGAITEAFF. V and J are TRBV6-5 and TRBJ1-1; 8 positions agree with TRBD1. Germline CDR1 is MNHEY and CDR2 is SVGAGI. This CDR3 is built from 15 residues. Losses at the gene ends were 6 bases for V and 4 bases for J; bases not matched to a gene: 10.

CDR3 protein: CASSASRTSNQPQHF. For the CDR3, the DNA is TGTGCCAGCAGTGCCAGCCGGACTAGCAATCAGCCCCAGCATTTT. The rearrangement uses TRBV6-1 and TRBJ1-5; D gene unclear. Between the trimmed V and J ends, which lost 4 bases and 0 bases, there was a span of 10 bases. CDR1 and CDR2 (germline): MNHNS, SASEGT. There are 15 residues in the CDR3.

J is TRBJ1-4 and V is TRBV12-5; D remains ambiguous. CDR1 and CDR2 (germline): LGHNT, FRNRAP. Trimming shortened V by 2 bases and J by 4 bases, and 2 bases separated the two germline ends. The CDR3 runs to 12 residues. Written as DNA, the CDR3 is TGTGCTAGTGGTTTGAATAATGAAAAACTGTTTTTT. As protein: CASGLNNEKLFF.

V gene TRBV29-1 combines with J gene TRBJ1-3; tentatively, D is TRBD1 (5 bases). Trimming cost V 4 bases and J 0 bases, with 16 bases left between them. The CDR3 is made up of 16 amino acids. Germline CDR1 and CDR2: SQVTM and ANQGSEA. Written as DNA, the CDR3 is TGCAGCGTTGTGGATGGGGGTTCAAACTCTGGAAACACCATATATTTT. Its protein product is CSVVDGGSNSGNTIYF.

The V gene is TRBV7-2, the J gene TRBJ2-7; D may correspond to TRBD1 or TRBD2 (5 bases each). The V gene lost 3 bases and the J gene lost 9 bases, with 21 bases spanning the gap. The CDR3 contains 15 residues. Germline values: CDR1 SGHTA, CDR2 FQGNSA. In DNA form, the CDR3 reads TGTGCCAGCAGCTTTGCTTGGGACGGCCCTGGTGTGCAGTACTTC. It is translated as CASSFAWDGPGVQYF.

In its sample, this clone was seen once. CDR3 sequence: CASAPGGPSYNEQFF. CDR3 in DNA: TGTGCCAGCGCGCCGGGGGGCCCTTCCTACAATGAGCAGTTCTTC. The chain has TRBV11-3 and TRBJ2-1, with a possible D match to TRBD2 (7 bases). This CDR3 is built from 15 residues. Trimming removed 8 bases at V and 1 base at J, with 15 bases between. Germline CDR1 and CDR2: SGHNT and YENEEA.

CDR3 nucleotide sequence: TGCGCCAGCAGCTTGGGAGCAGGGGGCTCCTACGAGCAGTACTTC. Its protein product is CASSLGAGGSYEQYF. This chain uses TRBV5-1 with TRBJ2-7, with 7 bases aligning to TRBD1. Unmatched junction bases numbered 3, after V lost 0 bases and J lost 0 bases. Germline CDR1 SGHRS, CDR2 YFSETQ. The CDR3 has 15 amino acids.

The chain joins TRBV6-5 to TRBJ1-1; TRBD1 matches 7 bases. The germline V gene encodes CDR1 MNHEY and CDR2 SVGAGI. With 6 bases clipped from V and 6 bases from J, the junction kept 7 bases outside the gene matches. The CDR3 has 13 residues. CDR3: CASSYRGLAEAFF. DNA for the CDR3: TGTGCCAGCAGCTACAGGGGTTTGGCTGAAGCTTTCTTT.

The genes are TRBV19 and TRBJ1-5; possibly TRBD1 for D (6 bases). Trimming took off 7 bases at V and 4 bases at J, with 20 bases between the two ends. Germline CDR1 LNHDA, CDR2 SQIVND (reference sequence). The CDR3 contains 16 residues. DNA for the CDR3: TGTGCCAGTATGCCCCTGGCCGGGGGGCCAAATCAGCCCCAGCATTTT. Translated, it gives CASMPLAGGPNQPQHF.

V usage is TRBV28 and J usage is TRBJ2-4; D gene unclear. Germline V lookup: CDR1 MDHEN, CDR2 SYDVKM. The CDR3 extends over 15 amino acids. V was cut by 5 bases and J by 0 bases, with 11 bases left in between. The CDR3 bases are TGTGCCAGCAGTCTCTGGACGGTAGCCAAAAACATTCAGTACTTC. This translates into CASSLWTVAKNIQYF.

In its sample, this clone was seen once. The chain recombines TRBV18 with TRBJ2-7; 12 nucleotides line up with TRBD2. From germline, CDR1 is KGHSH and CDR2 LQKENI. CDR3 length equals 15 residues. Trimming cost V 3 bases and J 4 bases; bases outside gene matches: 4. CDR3 sequence: CASSPATSGRYEQYF. The CDR3 nucleotides are TGTGCCAGCTCACCTGCTACTAGCGGGAGGTACGAGCAGTACTTC.